The clone carrying this TCR beta chain is a singleton in its sample. During active infection, Seattle patients enrolled and were then monitored through disease. The sample originates from a study of blood T cell repertoires in COVID-19. Across the whole study: Sources were T cells, B-cell-depleted T cells, or PBMCs; the material itself was cDNA or gDNA.

V was clipped by 7 bases and J by 2 bases, with 11 bases between them. In germline, CDR1 is MDHEN, CDR2 SYDVKM. CDR3 length: 13 residues. The protocol was immunoSEQ multiplex PCR, while the TCRdb copy is restricted to in-frame clones and leaves out a portion. The sample contains under 200,000 clones, 70% to 90% of which appear only once. The specimen sequenced was peripheral blood. The V and J genes are TRBV28 and TRBJ1-1; D is unclear. The receptor was isolated from a woman aged 50 to 65 with COVID-19, enrolled during active disease. CDR3 bases: TGTGCCAGCAAGCCCCCTAAAAACACTGAAGCTTTCTTT. Amino acids: CASKPPKNTEAFF.